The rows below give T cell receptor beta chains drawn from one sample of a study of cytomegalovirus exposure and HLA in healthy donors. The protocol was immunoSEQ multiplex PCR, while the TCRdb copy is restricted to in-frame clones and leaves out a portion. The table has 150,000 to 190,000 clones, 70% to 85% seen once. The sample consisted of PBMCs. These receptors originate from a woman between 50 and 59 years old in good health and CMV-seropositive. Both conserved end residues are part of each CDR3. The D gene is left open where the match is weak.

cdr3_aa: CASSFRTGNTEAFF
d_call: TRBD1
j_call: TRBJ1-1
v_call: TRBV5-1

cdr3_aa: CASSPNWDRPNRYF
d_call: TRBD1
j_call: TRBJ2-7
v_call: TRBV6-5

cdr3_aa: CASSLSGTGGARNIQYF
d_call: TRBD1
j_call: TRBJ2-4
v_call: TRBV27

cdr3_aa: CASSSVSGNTIYF
d_call: NA
j_call: TRBJ1-3
v_call: TRBV11-2

cdr3_aa: CASSPETKVQFF
d_call: NA
j_call: TRBJ2-1
v_call: TRBV18

cdr3_aa: CAWSTDPEGETQYF
d_call: NA
j_call: TRBJ2-5
v_call: TRBV30

cdr3_aa: CATSGQRALGGNIQYF
d_call: NA
j_call: TRBJ2-4
v_call: TRBV15

cdr3_aa: CAVHSGDRGNEQFF
d_call: TRBD2
j_call: TRBJ2-1
v_call: TRBV6-5

cdr3_aa: CANSYSPGAYEQYF
d_call: NA
j_call: TRBJ2-7
v_call: TRBV6-5

cdr3_aa: CASSSERVSYNEQFF
d_call: NA
j_call: TRBJ2-1
v_call: TRBV13

cdr3_aa: CASSEAHGYSYEQYF
d_call: NA
j_call: TRBJ2-7
v_call: TRBV6-1

cdr3_aa: CASSYSGGPYEQYF
d_call: TRBD2
j_call: TRBJ2-7
v_call: TRBV7-9

cdr3_aa: CASSQGQAYGYTF
d_call: TRBD1
j_call: TRBJ1-2
v_call: TRBV14

cdr3_aa: CASSGGRETQYF
d_call: NA
j_call: TRBJ2-5
v_call: TRBV6-6

cdr3_aa: CATSRARTVAHGYTF
d_call: NA
j_call: TRBJ1-2
v_call: TRBV15

cdr3_aa: CASSATGMNTEAFF
d_call: NA
j_call: TRBJ1-1
v_call: TRBV9

cdr3_aa: CASSSNTDTQYF
d_call: NA
j_call: TRBJ2-3
v_call: TRBV5-4

cdr3_aa: CASSLRQNTGELFF
d_call: NA
j_call: TRBJ2-2
v_call: TRBV7-2

cdr3_aa: CATSRDGGVGEQYF
d_call: TRBD2
j_call: TRBJ2-7
v_call: TRBV15

cdr3_aa: CASSSTGSVNSPLHF
d_call: TRBD1
j_call: TRBJ1-6
v_call: TRBV5-4

cdr3_aa: CAWSPTGLLREQYF
d_call: NA
j_call: TRBJ2-7
v_call: TRBV30

cdr3_aa: CASSLLPSGGNYEQYF
d_call: TRBD2
j_call: TRBJ2-7
v_call: TRBV5-1

cdr3_aa: CASSEAGLQATYEQYF
d_call: NA
j_call: TRBJ2-7
v_call: TRBV6-1

cdr3_aa: CASDRGGSTDTQYF
d_call: NA
j_call: TRBJ2-3
v_call: TRBV10-3

cdr3_aa: CSVAGGLTGELFF
d_call: NA
j_call: TRBJ2-2
v_call: TRBV29-1

cdr3_aa: CSSSQGQGRQYF
d_call: TRBD1
j_call: TRBJ2-7
v_call: TRBV7-9

cdr3_aa: CSVETGSYEQYF
d_call: NA
j_call: TRBJ2-7
v_call: TRBV29-1

cdr3_aa: CASSALILSGEPNIQYF
d_call: TRBD2
j_call: TRBJ2-4
v_call: TRBV6-4

cdr3_aa: CASSPSTSNTGELFF
d_call: NA
j_call: TRBJ2-2
v_call: TRBV18